The 20 T cell receptor beta chains in this list originate from one sample, sequenced in a study of shared clonotypes between healthy human individuals. Sequencing was performed with immunoSEQ multiplex PCR; in TCRdb, only in-frame clones are kept and a portion is missing. The table records some 2 million clones, approximately 94% of them present only once. Selected positively for CCR7 and CD45RO-negative, naive CD8 cells excluded terminally differentiated effector memory CD45RA+ cells. Input material: naive CD8+ T cells sorted from blood. The receptors come from a man aged 18 to 30 in good health.

This clone appeared once. V is TRBV6-5 and J is TRBJ1-1; D ambiguous. CDR3 length equals 13 residues. The V end lost 2 bases, the J end lost 2 bases, and 6 bases lay between the germline ends. Germline V gene data show CDR1 as MNHEY and CDR2 as SVGAGI. The DNA of the CDR3 is TGTGCCAGCAGTTACAATACAAACACTGAAGCTTTCTTT. Protein: CASSYNTNTEAFF.

As concerns this clone: The same CDR3 also results from other DNA sequences found in this sample. V gene TRBV6-5 combines with J gene TRBJ2-7; TRBD1 aligns across 9 bases. Trimming took 4 bases from V and 3 from J; bases not matched to a gene: 1. Per the germline V gene, CDR1 is MNHEY and CDR2 is SVGAGI. The CDR3 runs 13 residues. The CDR3 coding sequence is TGTGCCAGCAGTTTGGGACAGGGCTACGAGCAGTACTTC. Translating it yields CASSLGQGYEQYF.

The chain joins TRBV10-3 to TRBJ2-1; 8 bases are a match to TRBD2. Germline-derived CDR1 and CDR2 are ENHRY and SYGVKD. V lost 4 bases to trimming and J lost 7 bases; unmatched junction nucleotides: 6. The CDR3 consists of 14 residues. Here the CDR3 reads CAISGSGGLNEQFF. CDR3 sequence (DNA): TGTGCCATCAGTGGAAGCGGGGGCCTTAATGAGCAGTTCTTC.

The V call is TRBV29-1, the J call TRBJ2-1, with TRBD1 matching 8 bases. Trimming cost V 7 bases and J 2 bases; bases outside gene matches: 4. This CDR3 comprises 13 residues. The germline V gene has CDR1 SQVTM and CDR2 ANQGSEA. CDR3 residues: CSAAGGPYNEQFF. DNA of the CDR3: TGCAGCGCCGCAGGGGGCCCCTACAATGAGCAGTTCTTC.

The V and J genes are TRBV6-5 and TRBJ2-1, with D possibly being TRBD2 (5 bases). The CDR3 covers 14 residues. From germline, CDR1 is MNHEY and CDR2 SVGAGI. V was pared by 0 bases and J by 6 bases, with 9 bases between. In nucleotides, the CDR3 is TGTGCCAGCAGTTACTCCCCTGGGAGCAATGAGCAGTTCTTC. Translated: CASSYSPGSNEQFF.

V is TRBV5-6 and J is TRBJ1-1, with D hard to call. The ends were cut back, 4 bases at V and 1 base at J, with 8 bases in the middle. Germline CDR1 reads SGHDT; CDR2 reads YYEEEE. This CDR3 region has 13 residues. CDR3 in DNA: TGTGCCAGCAGCCGCGGGCAGAACACTGAAGCTTTCTTT. It encodes CASSRGQNTEAFF. The entire variable domain, with the rest obtained from reference TRBV5-6 and TRBJ1-1, is as follows: DAGVTQSPTHLIKTRGQQVTLRCSPKSGHDTVSWYQQALGQGPQFIFQYYEEEERQRGNFPDRFSGHQFPNYSSELNVNALLLGDSALYLCASSRGQNTEAFFGQGTRLTVV.

The chain links TRBV4-3 to TRBJ2-3; the match to TRBD2 covers 10 bases. Looked up from germline, CDR1 is LGHNA and CDR2 is YSLEER. Trimming took 0 bases from V and 2 from J; bases not matched to a gene: 8. CDR3 size: 18 residues. The CDR3 DNA sequence: TGCGCCAGCAGCCAAGACCCCCCTAGCGGGAGCAACACAGATACGCAGTATTTT. Encoded protein: CASSQDPPSGSNTDTQYF.

The chain is built from TRBV4-1 and TRBJ1-1, with 8 bases lining up with TRBD1. Germline values: CDR1 MGHRA, CDR2 YSYEKL. The CDR3 is 14 amino acids. After removal of 5 bases from V and 5 bases from J, the junction contained 7 bases not matched to a gene. The CDR3 protein is CASSSGQGVTEAFF. As DNA, the CDR3 is TGCGCCAGCAGCAGCGGACAGGGAGTTACTGAAGCTTTCTTT.

CDR3 sequence reads: CATSREAQGATGELFF. The CDR3 region has the DNA TGTGCCACCAGCAGAGAGGCTCAGGGTGCCACCGGGGAGCTGTTTTTT. V gene TRBV15 combines with J gene TRBJ2-2; weak D call: TRBD1 (5 bases). V dropped 0 bases and J dropped 4 bases, with 12 bases sitting between them. Germline-derived CDR1 and CDR2 are LNHNV and YYDKDF (reference sequence). The CDR3 covers 16 residues. The whole variable domain, filled in from reference TRBV15 and TRBJ2-2, reads DAMVIQNPRYQVTQFGKPVTLSCSQTLNHNVMYWYQQKSSQAPKLLFHYYDKDFNNEADTPDNFQSRRPNTSFCFLDIRSPGLGDTAMYLCATSREAQGATGELFFGEGSRLTVL.

The chain recombines TRBV10-3 with TRBJ2-7; no firm D call. This CDR3 is 15 amino acids long. The V end was cut by 10 bases, the J end by 0 bases, with 19 bases between. The V gene's germline CDR1 is ENHRY and CDR2 SYGVKD. CDR3 residues: CATRERAGPSYEQYF. DNA for the CDR3: TGTGCCACGCGAGAAAGGGCAGGTCCCTCCTACGAGCAGTACTTC.

The V and J genes are TRBV5-1 and TRBJ2-2; unclear D gene. Germline-derived CDR1 and CDR2 are SGHRS and YFSETQ. Trimming removed 0 bases from V and 3 bases from J, with 6 bases in between. There are 14 residues in the CDR3. The CDR3: CASSLAAYTGELFF. The CDR3 DNA follows: TGCGCCAGCAGCTTGGCTGCTTACACCGGGGAGCTGTTTTTT.

As DNA, the CDR3 is TGTGCCAGCAATCCCGACAGGGGGCCGTTCGAGCAGTACTTC. As protein: CASNPDRGPFEQYF. The chain employs TRBV28 and TRBJ2-7, with 10 bases lining up with TRBD1. Germline CDR1 and CDR2: MDHEN and SYDVKM. The CDR3 has 14 residues. The J segment lost 6 bases and the V segment lost 7 bases, leaving 9 bases of the junction unmatched.

This chain joins TRBV6-5 and TRBJ2-7; possible D gene TRBD2, 6 bases. The V end was cut by 4 bases, the J end by 5 bases, with 12 bases between. CDR3 length equals 13 residues. CDR1 MNHEY and CDR2 SVGAGI come from the germline V gene. CDR3 residues: CASSSGLFDEQYF. CDR3 bases: TGTGCCAGCAGTTCAGGACTATTCGACGAGCAGTACTTC.

The chain joins TRBV6-6 to TRBJ1-2, with 9 bases matching TRBD1. This CDR3 region has 14 residues. Looked up from germline, CDR1 is MNHNY and CDR2 is SVGAGI (reference sequence). Trimming cost V 5 bases and J 8 bases; bases outside gene matches: 9. CDR3 in amino acids: CASSGTGTPRGYTF. CDR3 sequence (DNA): TGTGCCAGCAGTGGGACAGGGACACCGAGGGGCTACACCTTC.

The V and J genes are TRBV6-5 and TRBJ1-3; a weak D match, TRBD1 (5 bases). Germline loops: CDR1 MNHEY, CDR2 SVGAGI. V was clipped by 4 bases and J by 4 bases, with 8 bases between them. This CDR3 is built from 13 residues. The DNA for the CDR3 is TGTGCCAGCAGTTGGGGGGAAGGAAACACCATATATTTT. It codes for CASSWGEGNTIYF.

The chain carries TRBV9 and TRBJ1-2; D might be TRBD1 (6 bases). Germline V gene data show CDR1 as SGDLS and CDR2 as YYNGEE. V gave up 4 bases and J gave up 0 bases, with 13 bases separating them. The CDR3 extends over 15 amino acids. The CDR3 loop reads CASSNGGGPNYGYTF. The CDR3 coding sequence is TGTGCCAGCAGCAACGGGGGCGGGCCTAACTATGGCTACACCTTC.

The chain has TRBV11-3 and TRBJ1-1; 7 nucleotides agree with TRBD1. Trimming removed 0 bases from V and 0 bases from J; junction bases left unmatched: 13. Germline V gene lookup returns CDR1 SGHNT and CDR2 YENEEA. This CDR3 is 19 amino acids long. The CDR3 DNA reads as TGTGCCAGCAGCTTAGATCTTGGGGACAGAGAGACCATGAACACTGAAGCTTTCTTT. Protein sequence: CASSLDLGDRETMNTEAFF.

V usage is TRBV27 and J usage is TRBJ1-1; D might be TRBD1 (5 bases). Germline loops: CDR1 MNHEY, CDR2 SMNVEV (reference sequence). The CDR3 has 13 amino acids. V shed 8 bases and J shed 0 bases, with 10 bases lying between them. CDR3 sequence (DNA): TGTGCCAGCCGTGACAGCATGAACACTGAAGCTTTCTTT. Amino acid sequence: CASRDSMNTEAFF.

CDR3 amino acids: CASSLLDSYEQYF. The CDR3 bases are TGTGCCAGCAGTTTGTTGGATTCCTACGAGCAGTACTTC. J is TRBJ2-5 and V is TRBV6-6; D is ambiguous. The DNA end lines up better with TRBJ2-7; the J call may be wrong. The germline CDR1 and CDR2 sequences are MNHNY and SVGAGI (reference sequence). The CDR3 loop spans 13 amino acids.

V gene TRBV6-5 combines with J gene TRBJ2-7, with TRBD1 matching 7 bases. In germline, CDR1 is MNHEY, CDR2 SVGAGI. The CDR3 loop spans 15 amino acids. With 0 bases clipped from V and 2 bases from J, the junction kept 4 bases outside the gene matches. The chain's CDR3 is CASSYSWTGAYEQYF. The CDR3 DNA reads as TGTGCCAGCAGTTACTCGTGGACAGGAGCCTACGAGCAGTACTTC.